This is a list of T cell receptor beta chains from one sample in a study of blood T cell repertoires in COVID-19. Repertoires were generated with immunoSEQ multiplex PCR, while TCRdb's copy carries only in-frame clones and drops some. The repertoire holds more than 65,000 clones, with approximately 79% as singletons. The specimen was peripheral blood. All receptors come from a human donor in a cohort sampled during active COVID-19. Both conserved end residues are part of each CDR3. The order of the fields is V gene, CDR3 length, clone size, D gene, J gene, CDR3 protein, CDR3 DNA. D genes are given only for firm matches. Expanded clones get a size class; other rows say once, few or many, or leave the size out.

TRBV3-1/TRBV3-2	15	-	-	TRBJ1-6	CASSQGGGGNSPLHF	TGTGCCAGCAGCCAAGGTGGGGGAGGGAATTCACCCCTCCACTTT
TRBV7-8	17	-	TRBD1	TRBJ2-3	CASSPPWGTDNTDTQYF	TGTGCCAGCAGCCCCCCATGGGGGACAGACAACACAGATACGCAGTATTTT
TRBV5-5	11	-	TRBD1	TRBJ1-2	CASSLEGAYTF	TGTGCCAGCAGCTTGGAGGGGGCCTACACCTTC
TRBV5-1	14	once	-	TRBJ2-3	CASSLARGTDTQYF	TGCGCCAGCAGCTTGGCCAGGGGCACAGATACGCAGTATTTT
TRBV18	16	-	-	TRBJ1-2	CASSPPGTAGDYGYTF	TGTGCCAGCTCACCACCGGGGACTGCCGGAGACTATGGCTACACCTTC
TRBV10-3	15	-	-	TRBJ2-7	CAISDSRQLGYEQYF	TGTGCCATCAGTGACAGCCGACAATTGGGCTACGAGCAGTACTTC
TRBV5-1	14	-	TRBD1	TRBJ2-7	CASSFGTGYSEQYF	TGCGCCAGCAGCTTCGGGACAGGGTATTCCGAGCAGTACTTC
TRBV19	15	-	-	TRBJ1-6	CASSLDSVYNSPLHF	TGTGCCAGTAGTCTTGACAGTGTATATAATTCACCCCTCCACTTT
TRBV27	14	-	-	TRBJ2-7	CASSRLATTYEQYF	TGTGCCAGCAGCAGGCTAGCGACAACCTACGAGCAGTACTTC
TRBV6-5	14	-	-	TRBJ1-2	CASSIDRLIKGYTF	TGTGCCAGCAGCATCGACAGGCTGATCAAGGGCTACACCTTC
TRBV28	14	few	TRBD1	TRBJ1-1	CASSLGTGNTEAFF	TGTGCCAGCAGTTTGGGGACAGGGAACACTGAAGCTTTCTTT
TRBV5-1	15	once	TRBD1	TRBJ2-1	CASTWTGGSYNEQFF	TGCGCCAGCACCTGGACAGGGGGCTCCTACAATGAGCAGTTCTTC
TRBV12-3/TRBV12-4	13	-	-	TRBJ2-7	CASSLGQSYEQYF	TGTGCCAGCAGTTTAGGCCAGTCCTACGAGCAGTACTTC
TRBV5-1	18	-	TRBD1	TRBJ1-4	CASSSTGQGARVGEKLFF	TGCGCCAGCAGCTCGACGGGACAGGGGGCTCGGGTGGGTGAAAAACTGTTTTTT
TRBV4-1	15	-	TRBD1	TRBJ1-5	CASSSDRGRNQPQHF	TGCGCCAGCAGCAGTGACAGGGGGCGAAATCAGCCCCAGCATTTT
TRBV19	15	-	TRBD1	TRBJ1-1	CASSDSGQGVTEAFF	TGTGCCAGTAGTGACTCGGGACAGGGCGTGACTGAAGCTTTCTTT
TRBV6-1	15	-	TRBD1	TRBJ1-2	CASSDIRTGRYGYTF	TGTGCCAGCAGTGATATTAGGACAGGGCGCTATGGCTACACCTTC
TRBV5-4	15	-	TRBD1	TRBJ2-7	CASSSGTGGLYEQYF	TGTGCCAGCAGCTCCGGGACAGGGGGTCTATACGAGCAGTACTTC
TRBV18	16	-	TRBD1	TRBJ1-1	CASSPLSGQGNTEAFF	TGTGCCAGCTCACCACTGAGTGGACAGGGGAACACTGAAGCTTTCTTT
TRBV28	15	-	-	TRBJ2-7	CASSLLARSTYEQYF	TGTGCCAGCAGTTTACTGGCCAGGTCTACCTACGAGCAGTACTTC
TRBV19	13	-	-	TRBJ1-1	CASSRNSGVEAFF	TGTGCCAGTAGTCGTAACTCAGGGGTTGAAGCTTTCTTT
TRBV5-1	14	-	TRBD1	TRBJ2-3	CASSLGQGRDTQYF	TGCGCCAGCAGCTTGGGACAGGGGAGAGATACGCAGTATTTT
TRBV28	17	once	TRBD2	TRBJ2-7	CASSLYPSAGVRYEQYF	TGTGCCAGCAGTTTATATCCCTCAGCGGGAGTTAGGTACGAGCAGTACTTC
TRBV7-2	14	-	-	TRBJ2-3	CASSPRQFTDTQYF	TGTGCCAGCAGCCCGAGACAGTTCACAGATACGCAGTATTTT
TRBV19	15	-	-	TRBJ1-3	CASRTTALAGNTIYF	TGTGCCAGTAGAACCACTGCTCTTGCTGGAAACACCATATATTTT
TRBV5-1	15	-	-	TRBJ2-1	CASSQTGGIVNEQFF	TGCGCCAGCAGCCAAACCGGGGGTATAGTGAATGAGCAGTTCTTC
TRBV6-4	13	-	-	TRBJ1-1	CASRDDGGTVAFF	TGTGCCAGCAGGGATGACGGAGGAACCGTTGCTTTCTTT
TRBV6-6	15	-	TRBD2	TRBJ2-5	CASSRAGGQGETQYF	TGTGCCAGCTCTCGGGCGGGGGGCCAGGGGGAGACCCAGTACTTC
TRBV29-1	11	-	-	TRBJ2-5	CSVGHEVAQYF	TGCAGCGTTGGACACGAAGTGGCCCAGTACTTC
TRBV9	14	-	-	TRBJ2-2	CASSVSPGTGELFF	TGTGCCAGCAGCGTATCCCCCGGGACCGGGGAGCTGTTTTTT
TRBV13	16	-	TRBD2	TRBJ2-1	CASSLFSLAGYNEQFF	TGTGCCAGCAGCTTATTCTCCCTAGCGGGTTACAATGAGCAGTTCTTC
TRBV11-1	15	-	TRBD1	TRBJ2-7	CASSLDRVGSYEQYF	TGTGCCAGCAGCTTGGACAGGGTTGGGTCCTACGAGCAGTACTTC
TRBV7-9	16	-	-	TRBJ2-1	CASSSRFINRDNEQFF	TGTGCCAGCAGCTCACGATTCATAAACAGGGACAATGAGCAGTTCTTC
TRBV5-4	14	-	TRBD2	TRBJ2-7	CASSLEGLTHEQYF	TGTGCCAGCAGCTTGGAGGGACTAACCCACGAGCAGTACTTC
TRBV28	14	-	TRBD1	TRBJ1-2	CASASETGGGGYTF	TGTGCCAGCGCTTCCGAGACAGGGGGAGGTGGCTACACCTTC
TRBV5-1	15	-	TRBD2	TRBJ2-1	CASTLFGRALNEQFF	TGCGCCAGCACCCTTTTCGGGAGGGCTCTGAATGAGCAGTTCTTC
TRBV6-5	14	few	TRBD1	TRBJ2-7	CASSPPGTGNKAYF	TGTGCCAGCAGTCCCCCGGGGACAGGCAATAAAGCGTACTTC
TRBV6-5	14	-	-	TRBJ1-3	CASRGTFDLNTIYF	TGTGCCAGCAGGGGGACATTTGACCTAAACACCATATATTTT
TRBV5-3	15	once	-	TRBJ1-2	CARSLTQGTIYGYTF	TGTGCCAGAAGCTTGACGCAGGGCACCATTTATGGCTACACCTTC
TRBV25-1	15	-	TRBD1	TRBJ2-2	CASSAGQRRTGELFF	TGTGCCAGCAGTGCGGGACAGCGTCGCACCGGGGAGCTGTTTTTT
TRBV6-1	15	-	TRBD2	TRBJ2-3	CASSEMRGGTDTQYF	TGTGCCAGCAGTGAAATGCGGGGGGGCACAGATACGCAGTATTTT
TRBV28	16	-	TRBD2	TRBJ2-7	CASTSTGTSVNYEQYF	TGTGCCAGCACCTCTACCGGGACTAGCGTCAACTACGAGCAGTACTTC
TRBV4-2	18	-	TRBD1	TRBJ2-5	CASSQVISGTGVQETQYF	TGTGCCAGCAGCCAAGTAATATCCGGGACAGGGGTACAAGAGACCCAGTACTTC
TRBV11-2	16	once	TRBD2	TRBJ2-2	CASSFPSGSTTGELFF	TGTGCCAGCAGCTTCCCTAGCGGGAGTACCACCGGGGAGCTGTTTTTT
TRBV5-4	14	few	TRBD1	TRBJ2-5	CASSRDRGRETQYF	TGTGCCAGCAGCCGGGACAGGGGGCGGGAGACCCAGTACTTC
TRBV6-1	12	-	-	TRBJ1-1	CASSDVGGDAFF	TGTGCCAGCAGTGATGTAGGCGGGGATGCTTTCTTT
TRBV29-1	14	few	TRBD1	TRBJ1-1	CSARPGTGGAEAFF	TGCAGCGCCCGGCCGGGGACAGGGGGTGCTGAAGCTTTCTTT
TRBV4-1	15	-	TRBD2	TRBJ2-7	CASSPGTSAYYEQYF	TGCGCCAGCAGCCCAGGGACTAGCGCTTACTACGAGCAGTACTTC
TRBV21-1	18	-	-	TRBJ2-3	CASSKEAKREGGTDTQYF	TGTGCCAGCAGCAAAGAGGCGAAGCGGGAGGGGGGAACAGATACGCAGTATTTT
TRBV7-9	15	-	TRBD2	TRBJ2-2	CASSWTSGSGGELFF	TGTGCCAGCTCTTGGACTAGCGGGAGTGGCGGGGAGCTGTTTTTT
TRBV2	15	-	TRBD1	TRBJ2-7	CASSPGTAGVDEQYF	TGTGCCAGCAGTCCTGGGACAGCCGGGGTTGACGAGCAGTACTTC
TRBV28	14	-	-	TRBJ1-1	CASSSAHENTEAFF	TGTGCCAGCAGTAGCGCACACGAGAACACTGAAGCTTTCTTT
TRBV28	18	-	TRBD1	TRBJ2-1	CASSLSVSRDRVLARQFF	TGTGCCAGCAGTTTATCCGTTTCCCGGGACAGGGTTTTGGCTAGGCAGTTCTTC
TRBV7-9	14	-	TRBD1	TRBJ2-5	CASSLGGQQETQYF	TGTGCCAGCAGCTTAGGGGGACAGCAAGAGACCCAGTACTTC
TRBV27	13	-	-	TRBJ1-6	CASSLVGDSPLHF	TGTGCCAGCAGTTTAGTCGGGGATTCACCCCTCCACTTT
TRBV5-1	16	-	TRBD2	TRBJ2-3	CASSLPLAGGADTQYF	TGCGCCAGCAGCTTGCCCCTAGCGGGGGGGGCAGATACGCAGTATTTT
TRBV19	15	-	-	TRBJ1-6	CASNLGQNYNSPLHF	TGTGCCAGTAACTTGGGACAAAACTATAATTCACCCCTCCACTTT